This passage covers 21 T cell receptor beta chains from one sample sequenced in a study of cytomegalovirus exposure and HLA in healthy donors (dated by TCRdb to about 2017). The receptor library was made with the immunoSEQ multiplex PCR assay. The multiplex PCR relied on a mix of 60 forward primers for TCR Vbeta segments and 13 reverse primers for TCR Jbeta segments. Entries here come from immuneACCESS through TCRdb and include only in-frame sequences with V and J called. Some clones fail to appear in such tables; in the studies checked, an unresolved V gene covers under half of the shortfall, and the cause of the remainder is unknown. Recorded for this sample are more than 150,000 clones; about 86% of them occurred a single time. The ten largest clonotypes hold around 2% of the sample. The sample comprised PBMCs. These receptors were collected from a woman aged 18-30 years in good health and CMV-seropositive.

V is TRBV7-2 and J is TRBJ2-7; 9 positions agree with TRBD2. With 0 bases clipped from V and 2 bases from J, the junction kept 2 bases outside the gene matches. Germline V gives CDR1 SGHTA, CDR2 FQGNSA. CDR3 length: 15 amino acids. DNA for the CDR3: TGTGCCAGCAGCTTAGCAGCGGGGGGTACCTACGAGCAGTACTTC. Translated, it gives CASSLAAGGTYEQYF.

The rearrangement links TRBV6-1 to TRBJ2-7; TRBD1 matches 10 bases. Germline CDR1 MNHNS, CDR2 SASEGT. The junction had 2 bases not matched to a gene; V was cut back by 7 bases and J by 2 bases. The CDR3 totals 13 residues. CDR3 nucleotide sequence: TGTGCCAGCATGGGGACAGGGGCCTACGAGCAGTACTTC. Translated, it gives CASMGTGAYEQYF.

The rearrangement links TRBV7-2 to TRBJ2-7; 7 nucleotides agree with TRBD2. The CDR3 consists of 15 residues. V shed 1 base, J shed 2 bases, and the junction held 5 bases outside the gene matches. CDR1 and CDR2 from the germline V gene are SGHTA and FQGNSA. The CDR3 DNA follows: TGTGCCAGCAGCTTAGTTCCTAGCGGCACCTACGAGCAGTACGTC. Its translation: CASSLVPSGTYEQYV.

This clone was seen only once. This sequence joins TRBV27 and TRBJ2-5, with TRBD1 identical over 8 bases. Germline CDR1 reads MNHEY; CDR2 reads SMNVEV (reference sequence). The CDR3 runs to 17 residues. After removal of 5 bases from V and 2 bases from J, the junction contained 13 bases not matched to a gene. The chain's CDR3 is CASSTYHRGVLQETQYF. CDR3 nucleotides: TGTGCCAGCAGTACTTATCACAGGGGGGTTCTTCAAGAGACCCAGTACTTC.

This chain links TRBV6-1 with TRBJ1-3; a weak D match, TRBD1 (6 bases). In germline, CDR1 is MNHNS, CDR2 SASEGT. This CDR3 contains 13 residues. V lost 7 bases and J 2 bases, leaving 9 bases between the germline ends. The DNA for the CDR3 is TGTGCCAGCATGCGGACAGCTGGAAACACCATATATTTT. The encoded protein is CASMRTAGNTIYF.

The chain is built from TRBV7-6 and TRBJ2-5; TRBD1 agrees at 8 bases. J lost 4 bases, V lost 1 base, and 2 bases had no gene match. Looked up from germline, CDR1 is SGHVS and CDR2 is FNYEAQ. The CDR3 has 14 residues. The CDR3 nucleotides are TGTGCCAGCAGCTTAGTAGGGACAGGAGAGACCCAGTACTTC. It encodes CASSLVGTGETQYF. Supplemented by reference TRBV7-6 and TRBJ2-5, the full variable domain reads GAGVSQSPRYKVTKRGQDVALRCDPISGHVSLYWYRQALGQGPEFLTYFNYEAQQDKSGLPNDRFSAERPEGSISTLTIQRTEQRDSAMYRCASSLVGTGETQYFGPGTRLLVL.

The CDR3 DNA sequence: TGTGCCAGCAGCCATCTTTCGGTAGCCTACGAGCAGTACTTC. Amino acids: CASSHLSVAYEQYF. This chain links TRBV11-2 with TRBJ2-7; the D is unclear. Between the trimmed V and J ends, which lost 5 bases and 2 bases, there was a span of 13 bases. Germline assignment: CDR1 SGHAT and CDR2 FQNNGV. The CDR3 contains 14 residues.

The chain joins TRBV6-1 to TRBJ1-4; D perhaps matches TRBD1 (6 bases). In germline, CDR1 is MNHNS, CDR2 SASEGT. The CDR3 has 16 amino acids. V dropped 4 bases and J dropped 8 bases, with 20 bases sitting between them. CDR3 in DNA: TGTGCCAGCAGTGGTTTTACAGGGCAACGAGGGGAAAAACTGTTTTTT. Its translation is CASSGFTGQRGEKLFF.

Concerning this clone: Sequence at one end of the junction differs from germline and may be a read error. Additional DNA sequences in this sample encode the identical CDR3. The chain carries TRBV27 and TRBJ2-3; 9 nucleotides match TRBD1. CDR3 length: 16 amino acids. CDR1 is MNHEY and CDR2 is SMNVEV in the germline V gene (reference sequence). The CDR3 sequence is CASSRAMGQGADTQYF. CDR3 coding DNA: TGCGCCAGCAGTCGCGCCATGGGACAGGGAGCAGATACGCAGTATTTT.

The chain combines TRBV6-1 with TRBJ2-1; perhaps TRBD1 as D (6 bases). CDR1 and CDR2 from the germline V gene are MNHNS and SASEGT. Trimming pared 9 bases from V and 7 bases from J, leaving 16 bases between. The CDR3 covers 13 residues. The CDR3 coding sequence is TGTGCCAGTGGTTGGCCAGGGGATAATGAGCAGTTCTTC. Its protein product is CASGWPGDNEQFF.

This rearrangement joins TRBV6-6 to TRBJ2-7; 9 positions agree with TRBD1. The CDR3 consists of 15 residues. Germline V lookup: CDR1 MNHNY, CDR2 SVGAGI (reference sequence). V lost 0 bases and J lost 9; bases outside the gene matches: 9. CDR3 DNA sequence: TGTGCCAGCAGTTACTCGGGACAGGGACCTCTTGGGCAGTACTTC. Its translation: CASSYSGQGPLGQYF.

The V call is TRBV7-9, the J call TRBJ2-3, with D possibly TRBD1 on 5 matching bases. CDR1 is SEHNR, CDR2 FQNEAQ, per germline (reference sequence). The CDR3 consists of 15 residues. The V end was cut by 1 base, the J end by 4 bases, with 12 bases between. The CDR3 coding sequence is TGTGCCAGCAGCTTAGATAGGCCCAGGGCAGATACGCAGTATTTT. As protein: CASSLDRPRADTQYF.

As DNA, the CDR3 is TGTGCCTGGAGTCCGGGACTAACGGCTGAGCAGTTCTTC. Protein: CAWSPGLTAEQFF. The rearrangement joins TRBV30 to TRBJ2-1, with 7 bases matching TRBD2. The V gene end was trimmed by 2 bases and the J gene end by 9 bases; junction bases not matched to a gene: 7. Per germline, CDR1 GTSNPN and CDR2 SVGIG (reference sequence). This CDR3 contains 13 residues.

This clone has more than one count but fewer than ten. The chain joins TRBV6-1 to TRBJ1-5; 9 nucleotides match TRBD1. The CDR3 loop spans 16 amino acids. V gave up 4 bases and J gave up 4 bases; unmatched junction bases: 8. Germline CDR1 MNHNS, CDR2 SASEGT. The DNA of the CDR3 is TGTGCCAGCAGTGGGGGGGGACAGGGCGTAAATCAGCCCCAGCATTTT. Its protein is CASSGGGQGVNQPQHF.

This sequence joins TRBV7-9 and TRBJ2-7; the D gene is possibly TRBD2 (7 bases). Trimming removed 4 bases at V and 3 bases at J, with 19 bases between. The CDR3 runs to 16 residues. Germline loops: CDR1 SEHNR, CDR2 FQNEAQ (reference sequence). CDR3 DNA sequence: TGTGCCAGCAGCTCTCGGGTGGGGGGGGGCAGCTACGAGCAGTACTTC. Translation: CASSSRVGGGSYEQYF. The whole variable domain, filled in from reference TRBV7-9 and TRBJ2-7, reads DTGVSQNPRHKITKRGQNVTFRCDPISEHNRLYWYRQTLGQGPEFLTYFQNEAQLEKSRLLSDRFSAERPKGSFSTLEIQRTEQGDSAMYLCASSSRVGGGSYEQYFGPGTRLTVT.

This rearrangement joins TRBV13 to TRBJ2-6; 7 bases fit TRBD1. The germline V gene has CDR1 PRHDT and CDR2 FYEKMQ (reference sequence). The J segment lost 0 bases and the V segment lost 5 bases, leaving 10 bases of the junction unmatched. The CDR3 spans 18 residues. The CDR3 bases are TGTGCCAGCAGCCACACCGGGACAGAAACCTCTGGGGCCAACGTCCTGACTTTC. Protein: CASSHTGTETSGANVLTF.

This clone was seen only once. The J gene is TRBJ2-3, the V gene TRBV11-3; the D gene is possibly TRBD2 (5 bases). CDR3 length: 13 residues. V shed 5 bases and J shed 0 bases, with 6 bases lying between them. Germline V gene sequence: CDR1 SGHNT, CDR2 YENEEA. CDR3 region: CASSPGSTDTQYF. In nucleotides, the CDR3 is TGTGCCAGCAGCCCGGGAAGCACAGATACGCAGTATTTT.

This chain connects TRBV5-1 to TRBJ1-1, with D maybe TRBD1 (5 bases). The length of the CDR3 is 14 residues. Trimming pared 4 bases from V and 3 bases from J, leaving 13 bases between. Germline CDR1 reads SGHRS; CDR2 reads YFSETQ. CDR3 coding DNA: TGCGCCAGCAGCGCCCACCTAGGGGACACTGAAGCTTTCTTT. It yields the protein CASSAHLGDTEAFF. The whole variable domain, filled in from reference TRBV5-1 and TRBJ1-1, reads KAGVTQTPRYLIKTRGQQVTLSCSPISGHRSVSWYQQTPGQGLQFLFEYFSETQRNKGNFPGRFSGRQFSNSRSEMNVSTLELGDSALYLCASSAHLGDTEAFFGQGTRLTVV.

This clone was detected only once. The chain is built from TRBV28 and TRBJ2-2; TRBD1 is a possible D gene (6 bases). The V gene's germline CDR1 is MDHEN and CDR2 SYDVKM. Trimming pared 4 bases from V and 4 bases from J, leaving 16 bases between. The CDR3 loop spans 16 amino acids. The CDR3 DNA reads as TGTGCCAGCAGTTCAATACAGGGAACTGTCACCGGGGAGCTGTTTTTT. It codes for CASSSIQGTVTGELFF.

The genes are TRBV5-4 and TRBJ1-2, with 7 bases lining up with TRBD1. Germline-derived CDR1 and CDR2 are SGHNT and YYREEE (reference sequence). This CDR3 is built from 13 residues. The J segment lost 9 bases and the V segment lost 9 bases, leaving 14 bases of the junction unmatched. DNA for the CDR3: TGTGCCACCCATATACAGGGGTGGGTCAGCTACACCTTC. Translated, it gives CATHIQGWVSYTF.

The chain uses TRBV6-6 and TRBJ2-7; D gene uncertain. Trimming took off 2 bases at V and 3 bases at J, with 8 bases between the two ends. The CDR3 is 13 residues long. The germline V gene encodes CDR1 MNHNY and CDR2 SVGAGI (reference sequence). CDR3 region: CASSYVPVYEQYF. CDR3 nucleotide sequence: TGTGCCAGCAGTTACGTCCCGGTCTACGAGCAGTACTTC.